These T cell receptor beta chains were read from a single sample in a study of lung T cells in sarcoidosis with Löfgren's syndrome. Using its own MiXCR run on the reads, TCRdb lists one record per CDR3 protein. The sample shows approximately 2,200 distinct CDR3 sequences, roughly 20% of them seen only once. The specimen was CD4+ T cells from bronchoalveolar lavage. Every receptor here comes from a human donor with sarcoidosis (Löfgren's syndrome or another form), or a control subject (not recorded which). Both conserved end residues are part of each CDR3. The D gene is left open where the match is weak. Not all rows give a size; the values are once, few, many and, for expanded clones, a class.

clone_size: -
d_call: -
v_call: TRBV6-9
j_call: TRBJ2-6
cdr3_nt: TGTGCCAGCAGTTACCGCAGGGACCGTATCTGGGTCAACGTCCTGACTTTC
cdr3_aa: CASSYRRDRIWVNVLTF

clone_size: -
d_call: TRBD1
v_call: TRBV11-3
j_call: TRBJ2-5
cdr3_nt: TGTGCCAGCAGTTTCGGGACAGAGGAGACCCAGTACTTC
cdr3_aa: CASSFGTEETQYF

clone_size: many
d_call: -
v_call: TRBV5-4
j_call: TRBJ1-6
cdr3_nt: TGTGCCAGCAGCTTGGACCAGACAAATTCACCCCTCCACTTT
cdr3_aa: CASSLDQTNSPLHF

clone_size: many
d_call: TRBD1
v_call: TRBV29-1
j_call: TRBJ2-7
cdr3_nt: TGCAGCGTTATCCGGGACAGGGCTTACGAGCAGTACTTC
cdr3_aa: CSVIRDRAYEQYF

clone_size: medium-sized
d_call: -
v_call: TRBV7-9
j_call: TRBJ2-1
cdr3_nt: TGTGCCAGCAGCCCTTCCAGGGCCGGCTCCTACAATGAGCAGTTCTTC
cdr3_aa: CASSPSRAGSYNEQFF

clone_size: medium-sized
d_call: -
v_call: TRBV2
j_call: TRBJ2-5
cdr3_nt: TGTGCCAGCGGGGGGACGGACCAAGAGACCCAGTACTTC
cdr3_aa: CASGGTDQETQYF

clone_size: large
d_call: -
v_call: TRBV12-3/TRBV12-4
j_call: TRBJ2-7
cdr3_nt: TGTGCCAGCAGCCCAAGACAGGACACCTACGAGCAGTACTTC
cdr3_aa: CASSPRQDTYEQYF

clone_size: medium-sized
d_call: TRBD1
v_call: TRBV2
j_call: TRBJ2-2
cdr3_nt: TGTGCCGGGACAAACAGGGGGTGGACCGGGGAGCTGTTTTTT
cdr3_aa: CAGTNRGWTGELFF

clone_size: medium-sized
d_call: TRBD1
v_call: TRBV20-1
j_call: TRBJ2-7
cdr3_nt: TGCAGTGCCCAGAGTCAGGGGGCCGAGCAGTACTTC
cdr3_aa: CSAQSQGAEQYF

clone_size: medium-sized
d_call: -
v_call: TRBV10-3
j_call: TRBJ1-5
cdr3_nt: TGTGCCATCAGAGGGACGGATAATCAGCCCCAGCATTTT
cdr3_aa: CAIRGTDNQPQHF

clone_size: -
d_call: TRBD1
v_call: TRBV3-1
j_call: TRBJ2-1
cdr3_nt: TGTGCCAGCAGCGTGCCGGGACAGGGGAATGGGCAGTTCTTC
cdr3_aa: CASSVPGQGNGQFF

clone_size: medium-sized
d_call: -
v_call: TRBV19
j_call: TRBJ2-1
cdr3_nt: TGTGCCAGTACCAACGATGGTGCTGTTTCCTACAATGAGCAGTTCTTC
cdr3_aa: CASTNDGAVSYNEQFF

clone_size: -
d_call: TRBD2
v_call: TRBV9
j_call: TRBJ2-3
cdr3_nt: TGTGCCAGCAGCGTAGACCTAGCGGGGGCCACAGATGTGCAGTATTTT
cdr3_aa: CASSVDLAGATDVQYF

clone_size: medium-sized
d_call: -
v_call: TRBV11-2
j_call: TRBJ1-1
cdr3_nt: TGTGCCAGCTCCCCGACTAGGGATATGAACACTGAAGCTTTCTTT
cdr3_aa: CASSPTRDMNTEAFF

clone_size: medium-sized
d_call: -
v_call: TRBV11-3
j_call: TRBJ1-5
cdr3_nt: TGTGCCAGCAGCTTAGAAGAGGATCAGCCCCAGCATTTT
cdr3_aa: CASSLEEDQPQHF

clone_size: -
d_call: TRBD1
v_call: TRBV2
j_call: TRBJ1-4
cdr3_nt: TGTGCCAGCAGTCGGGGGACAGGAAGGGAAAAACTATTTTTT
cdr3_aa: CASSRGTGREKLFF

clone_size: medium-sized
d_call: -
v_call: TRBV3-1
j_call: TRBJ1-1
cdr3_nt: TGTGCCTCTGAAGGGGAGGGGTTAAACACTGAAGCTTTCTTT
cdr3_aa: CASEGEGLNTEAFF

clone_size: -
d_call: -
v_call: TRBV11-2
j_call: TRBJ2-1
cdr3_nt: TGTGCCAGCGGGGCTAACAATGAGCAGTTCTTC
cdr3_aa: CASGANNEQFF

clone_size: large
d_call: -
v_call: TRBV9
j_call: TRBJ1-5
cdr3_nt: TGTGCCAGCAGCCGAAATACGGGGAAACAGCCCCAGCATTTT
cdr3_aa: CASSRNTGKQPQHF

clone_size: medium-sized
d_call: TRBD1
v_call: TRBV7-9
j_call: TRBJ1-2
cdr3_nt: TGTGCCAGCAGCCCCAGGGGGCGCGCCTCTGGCTACACCTTC
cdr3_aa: CASSPRGRASGYTF

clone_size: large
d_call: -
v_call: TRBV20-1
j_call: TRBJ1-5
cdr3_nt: TGCAGTGCTTTCCTGGACAAGCTGAAGGCCCAGCATTTT
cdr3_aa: CSAFLDKLKAQHF

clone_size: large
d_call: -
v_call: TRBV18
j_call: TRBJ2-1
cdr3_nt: TGTGCCAGCTCACCCTTGACGAATGAGCAGTTCTTC
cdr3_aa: CASSPLTNEQFF

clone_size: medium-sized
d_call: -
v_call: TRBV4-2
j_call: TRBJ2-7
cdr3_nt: TGTGCCAGCAGCCAACAGGACAGCCTCGGGTACGAGCAGTACTTC
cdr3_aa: CASSQQDSLGYEQYF

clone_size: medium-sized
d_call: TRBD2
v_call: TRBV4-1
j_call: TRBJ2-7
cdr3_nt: TGCGCCAGCAGCCAAGACCCCTCGGGGGGGTGGGAGCAGTACTTC
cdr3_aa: CASSQDPSGGWEQYF

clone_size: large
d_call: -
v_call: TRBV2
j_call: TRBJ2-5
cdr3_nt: TGTGCCAGCAGTGGACAGTCCCAAGAGACCCAGTACTTC
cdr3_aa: CASSGQSQETQYF

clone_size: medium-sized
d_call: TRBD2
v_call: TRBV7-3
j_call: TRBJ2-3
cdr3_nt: TGTGCCAGCAGCCCCGGACTAGACCGCACAGATACGCAGTATTTT
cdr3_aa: CASSPGLDRTDTQYF

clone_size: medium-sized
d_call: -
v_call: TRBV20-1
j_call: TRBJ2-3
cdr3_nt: TGCAGTGCCAGAAAGGGCCCGCTCACAGATACGCAGTATTTT
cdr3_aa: CSARKGPLTDTQYF

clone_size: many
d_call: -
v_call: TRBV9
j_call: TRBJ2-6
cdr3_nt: TGTGCCAGCAGCGTAGATCCTACGGGGGCGGGAACTGGGGCCAACGTCCTGACTTTC
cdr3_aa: CASSVDPTGAGTGANVLTF

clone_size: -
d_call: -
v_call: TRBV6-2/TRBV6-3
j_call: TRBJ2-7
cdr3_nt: TGTGCCAGCAGCGCCCCGGGACATCGCGGCGAGCAGTACTTC
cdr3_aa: CASSAPGHRGEQYF

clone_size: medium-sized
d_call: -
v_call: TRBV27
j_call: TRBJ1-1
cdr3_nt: TGTGCCAGCAGTCCGGCCCTGCGGGGGCGAGGCGGGTACACTGAAGCTTTCTTT
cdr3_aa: CASSPALRGRGGYTEAFF

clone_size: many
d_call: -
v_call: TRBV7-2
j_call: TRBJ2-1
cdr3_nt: TGTGCCAGCAGCTTAGGGTCCGGGAACAATGAGCAGTTCTTC
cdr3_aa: CASSLGSGNNEQFF

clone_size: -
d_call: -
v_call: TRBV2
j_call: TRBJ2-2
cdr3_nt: TGTGCCAGCAGTCTAAACGCCTGGGAGCTGTTTTTT
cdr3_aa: CASSLNAWELFF

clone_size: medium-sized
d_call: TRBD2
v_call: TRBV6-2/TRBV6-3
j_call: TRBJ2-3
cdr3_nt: TGTGCCAGCAGAACGCTCGGGACTACTCCAGATACGCAGTATTTT
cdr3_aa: CASRTLGTTPDTQYF

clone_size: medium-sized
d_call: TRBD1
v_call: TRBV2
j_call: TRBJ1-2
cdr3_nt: TGTGCCAGCAGCCTGACAGGGAGGGATGGCTACACCTTC
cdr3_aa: CASSLTGRDGYTF

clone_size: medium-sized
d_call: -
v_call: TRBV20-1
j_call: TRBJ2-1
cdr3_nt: TGCAGTGGAAATACGCAGGGACCTGAGCAGTTCTTC
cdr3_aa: CSGNTQGPEQFF

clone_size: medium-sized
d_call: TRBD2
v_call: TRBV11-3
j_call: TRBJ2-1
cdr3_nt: TGTGCCAGCAGGAGGACTAGCTGGGATGAGCAGTTCTTC
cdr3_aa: CASRRTSWDEQFF

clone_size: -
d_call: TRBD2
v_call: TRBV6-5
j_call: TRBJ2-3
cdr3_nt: TGTGCCGGCAGTCGAGCTGGACTAGCGGGGTCAGATACGCAGAATTTT
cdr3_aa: CAGSRAGLAGSDTQNF

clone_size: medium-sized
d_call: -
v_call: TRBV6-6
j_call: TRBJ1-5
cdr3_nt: TGTGCCAGCAGTTACAATCCGACCAAACAGCCCCAGCATTTT
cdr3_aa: CASSYNPTKQPQHF

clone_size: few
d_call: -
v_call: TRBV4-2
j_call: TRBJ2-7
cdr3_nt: TGTGCCGGCAGCCAAGGGGGAAAGGGCTACGAGCAGTGCTTC
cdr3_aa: CAGSQGGKGYEQCF

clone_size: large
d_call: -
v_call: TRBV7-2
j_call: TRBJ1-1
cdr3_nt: TGTGCCAGCAGCTTACAGGGGAGCACTGAAGCTTTCTTT
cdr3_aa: CASSLQGSTEAFF

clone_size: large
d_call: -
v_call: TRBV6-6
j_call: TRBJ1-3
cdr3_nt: TGTGCCAGCAGTTACGAGACAGGAAACACCATATATTTT
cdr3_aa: CASSYETGNTIYF

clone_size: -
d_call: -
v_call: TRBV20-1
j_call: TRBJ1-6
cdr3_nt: TGCATTGCTAGGGAGACAGGAACCCTCCCCTTT
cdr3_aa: CIARETGTLPF

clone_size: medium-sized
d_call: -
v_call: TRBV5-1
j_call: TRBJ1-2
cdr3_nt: TGCGCCAGCAGCACGGACAGCGGTGACTATGGCTACACCTTC
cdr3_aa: CASSTDSGDYGYTF

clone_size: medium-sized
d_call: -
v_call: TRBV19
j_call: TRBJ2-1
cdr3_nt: TGTGCCAGTAGTATAGATAGAAGCGGTTCCTACAATGAGCAGTTCTTC
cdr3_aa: CASSIDRSGSYNEQFF

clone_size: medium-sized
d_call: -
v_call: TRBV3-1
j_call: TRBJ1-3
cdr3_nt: TGTGCCAGCAGCCGTCCAGGGTCCCTCTCTGGAAACACCATATATTTT
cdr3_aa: CASSRPGSLSGNTIYF

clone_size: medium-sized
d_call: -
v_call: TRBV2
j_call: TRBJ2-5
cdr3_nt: TGTGCCAGCAGTGGGGAGTCCAGGGAGACCCAGTACTTC
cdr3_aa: CASSGESRETQYF

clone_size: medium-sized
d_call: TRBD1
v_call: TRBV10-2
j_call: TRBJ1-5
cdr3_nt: TGCGCCAGCAGTGGGGGGGACAGGAATCAGCCCCAGCATTTT
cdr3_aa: CASSGGDRNQPQHF

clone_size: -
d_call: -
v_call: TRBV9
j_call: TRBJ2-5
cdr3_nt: TGTGCCAGCAGCGTAGACCAATCTACCCCAACCCGGCACTTC
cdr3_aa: CASSVDQSTPTRHF

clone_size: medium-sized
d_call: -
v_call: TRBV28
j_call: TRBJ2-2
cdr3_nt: TGTGCCAGCAGTAGTATGAACACCGGGGAGCTGTTTTTT
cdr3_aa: CASSSMNTGELFF

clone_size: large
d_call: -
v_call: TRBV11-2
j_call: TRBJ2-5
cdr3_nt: TGTGCCAGCAGCTTAGATTCAGCCAGCGGAGGGACCCAGTACTTC
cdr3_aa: CASSLDSASGGTQYF